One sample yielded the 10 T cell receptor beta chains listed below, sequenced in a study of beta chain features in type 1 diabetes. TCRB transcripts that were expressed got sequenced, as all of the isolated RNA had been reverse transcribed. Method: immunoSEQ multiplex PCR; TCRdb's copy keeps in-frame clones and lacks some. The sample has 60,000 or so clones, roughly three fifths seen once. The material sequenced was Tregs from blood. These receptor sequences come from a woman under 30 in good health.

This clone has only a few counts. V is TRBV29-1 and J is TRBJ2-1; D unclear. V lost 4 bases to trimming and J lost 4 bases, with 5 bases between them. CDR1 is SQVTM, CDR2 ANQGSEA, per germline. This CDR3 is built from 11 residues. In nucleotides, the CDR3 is TGCAGCGTTGGTATTTACAATGAGCAGTTCTTC. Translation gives CSVGIYNEQFF.

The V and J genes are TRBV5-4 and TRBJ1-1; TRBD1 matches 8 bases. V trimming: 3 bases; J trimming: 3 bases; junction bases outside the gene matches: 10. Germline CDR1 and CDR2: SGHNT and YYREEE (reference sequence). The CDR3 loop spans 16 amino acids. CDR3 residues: CASSSPRAGGDTEAFF. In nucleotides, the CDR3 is TGTGCCAGCAGCTCCCCCCGCGCAGGGGGCGACACTGAAGCTTTCTTT.

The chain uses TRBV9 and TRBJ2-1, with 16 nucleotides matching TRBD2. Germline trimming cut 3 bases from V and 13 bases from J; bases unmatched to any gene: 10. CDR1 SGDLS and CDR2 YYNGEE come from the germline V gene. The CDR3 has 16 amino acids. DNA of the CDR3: TGTGCCAGCAGCGGGTCCGGGACTAGCGGGGGGGCCTTTCAGTTCTTC. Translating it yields CASSGSGTSGGAFQFF.

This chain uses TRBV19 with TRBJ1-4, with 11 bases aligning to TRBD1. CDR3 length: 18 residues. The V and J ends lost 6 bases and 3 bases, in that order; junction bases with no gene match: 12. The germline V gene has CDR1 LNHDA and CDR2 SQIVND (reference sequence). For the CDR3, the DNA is TGTGCCAGTAGCCAGCCCCGGGACAGGGGGGGACCTAATGAAAAACTGTTTTTT. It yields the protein CASSQPRDRGGPNEKLFF.

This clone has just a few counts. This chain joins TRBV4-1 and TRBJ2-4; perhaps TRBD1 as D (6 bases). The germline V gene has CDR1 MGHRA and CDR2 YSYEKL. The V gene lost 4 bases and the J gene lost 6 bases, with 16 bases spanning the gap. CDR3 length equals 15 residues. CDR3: CASSPEHQGRNIQYF. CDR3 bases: TGCGCCAGCAGCCCCGAACACCAGGGGAGAAACATTCAGTACTTC.

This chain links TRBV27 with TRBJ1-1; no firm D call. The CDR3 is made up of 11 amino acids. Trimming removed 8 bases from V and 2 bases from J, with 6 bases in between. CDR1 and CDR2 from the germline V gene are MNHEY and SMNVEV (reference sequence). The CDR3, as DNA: TGTGCCAGCCGGTCAAACACTGAAGCTTTCTTT. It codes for CASRSNTEAFF.

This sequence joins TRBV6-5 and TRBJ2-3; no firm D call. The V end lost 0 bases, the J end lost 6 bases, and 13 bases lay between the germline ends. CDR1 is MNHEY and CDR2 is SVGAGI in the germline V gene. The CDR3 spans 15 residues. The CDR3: CASSYSTLTRDTQYF. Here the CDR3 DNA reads TGTGCCAGCAGTTACTCGACTCTGACTCGTGATACGCAGTATTTT.

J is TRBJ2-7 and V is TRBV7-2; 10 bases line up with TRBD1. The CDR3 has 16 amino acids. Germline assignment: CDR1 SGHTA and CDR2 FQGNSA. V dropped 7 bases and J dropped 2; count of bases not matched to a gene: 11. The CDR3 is CASKLPGQGPTYEQYF. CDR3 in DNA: TGTGCCAGCAAACTCCCGGGACAGGGGCCTACCTACGAGCAGTACTTC.

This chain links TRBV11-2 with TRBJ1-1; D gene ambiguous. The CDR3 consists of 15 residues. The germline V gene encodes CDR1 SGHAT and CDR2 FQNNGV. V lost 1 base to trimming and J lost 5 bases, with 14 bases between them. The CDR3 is CASSLGSGGPTEAFF. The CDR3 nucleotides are TGTGCCAGCAGCTTAGGATCGGGAGGGCCGACTGAAGCTTTCTTT.

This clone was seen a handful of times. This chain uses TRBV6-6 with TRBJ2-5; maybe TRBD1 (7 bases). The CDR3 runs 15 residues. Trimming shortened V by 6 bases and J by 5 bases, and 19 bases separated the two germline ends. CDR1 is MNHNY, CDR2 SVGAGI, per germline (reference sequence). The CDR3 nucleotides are TGTGCCAGCAGAAGGACAGGAGGGGGAGGCGAGACCCAGTACTTC. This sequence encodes CASRRTGGGGETQYF.